This entry concerns a single TCR beta chain. Individuals aged roughly 18 to 95 years were recruited from roughly 23 US areas. Which cohort a participant joined came from the clinical history participants gave. This specimen belongs to a study of blood T cell repertoires in COVID-19. In the original analysis: Cell counts per sample came from amplifying reference gene primers. Only in-frame clones appear in the TCRdb table, and some are missing; sequencing was by immunoSEQ multiplex PCR. V, J and clone size derive from that table, while D and trimming were established from the DNA sequence. Of roughly 220,000 clones listed, 80% to 90% are singletons. The TCR comes from a woman aged 40 to 55 with acute COVID-19. The sequenced sample consisted of PBMCs or T cells enriched from blood (not recorded which).

The CDR3: CASSPGLGGTRTDTQYF. In DNA form, the CDR3 reads TGCGCCAGCAGCCCTGGACTAGGAGGGACCAGAACAGATACGCAGTATTTT. The genes are TRBV5-1 and TRBJ2-3; TRBD2 matches at 7 bases. Germline V gene sequence: CDR1 SGHRS, CDR2 YFSETQ. V shed 4 bases, J shed 3 bases, and the junction held 14 bases outside the gene matches. The CDR3 runs to 17 residues.